These 6 T cell receptor beta chains were sequenced from one sample in a study of blood T cells in healthy people across ages. For the second PCR, which ran for 7 to 11 cycles, a sample-barcoded 5' primer and a J-beta primer mix were used. From the 5' RACE reads, TCRdb called clonotypes with MiXCR, one entry per CDR3 protein. The sample includes 800,000 to 950,000 distinct CDR3 sequences, about 37% of them seen just once. Sequencing was performed on blood. Receptors were obtained from a young man in good health.

This clonotype was seen only a few times. The V and J genes are TRBV7-8 and TRBJ2-1; 7 nucleotides match TRBD1. Looked up from germline, CDR1 is SGHVS and CDR2 is FQNEAQ. The CDR3 covers 16 residues. Germline trimming cut 5 bases from V and 1 base from J; bases unmatched to any gene: 8. CDR3 region: CASSPSRDSSYNEQFF. CDR3 DNA: TGTGCCAGCAGCCCCAGCAGGGACAGTTCCTACAATGAGCAGTTCTTC.

Here the CDR3 DNA reads TGTGCCAGCAGCCAAACTGTCGAGCAGTACTTC. It encodes CASSQTVEQYF. The chain joins TRBV3-1 to TRBJ2-5, with D hard to call. The DNA end is more similar to TRBJ2-7, so the J call may be wrong. This CDR3 contains 11 residues. CDR1 and CDR2 from the germline V gene are LGHDT and YNNKEL (reference sequence).

The V and J genes are TRBV19 and TRBJ2-5, with 7 nucleotides matching TRBD2. This CDR3 region has 13 residues. J gave up 6 bases and V 3 bases, and 4 bases lay outside the gene matches. Per the germline V gene, CDR1 is LNHDA and CDR2 is SQIVND (reference sequence). CDR3 DNA: TGTGCCAGTAGTATGGGAGGGATGAAGACCCAGTACTTC. This codes for CASSMGGMKTQYF.

The CDR3 sequence is CASSLSDRAIGYTF. CDR3 DNA: TGTGCCAGCAGCTTAAGCGACAGAGCTATTGGCTACACCTTC. The chain links TRBV7-9 to TRBJ1-2; D may be TRBD1 (5 bases). From germline, CDR1 is SEHNR and CDR2 FQNEAQ (reference sequence). The CDR3 totals 14 residues. V was shortened by 2 bases and J by 7 bases, with 14 bases between the two germline ends.

The chain recombines TRBV12-3 or TRBV12-4 with TRBJ2-1; D may match TRBD1 or TRBD2 (6 bases each). Between the trimmed V and J ends, which lost 0 bases and 8 bases, there was a span of 8 bases. The CDR3 has 13 residues. The CDR3 region is CASSLAGGHEQFF. In DNA, the CDR3 is TGTGCCAGCAGTTTAGCGGGGGGCCATGAGCAGTTCTTC.

This clonotype occurred many times. The genes are TRBV7-2 and TRBJ1-2; tentative D call: TRBD1 (5 bases). Germline V lookup: CDR1 SGHTA, CDR2 FQGNSA. V lost 5 bases to trimming and J lost 2 bases, with 15 bases between them. This CDR3 region has 15 residues. CDR3 nucleotides: TGTGCCAGCAGCCTAAGTAGACAGAACAACTATGGCTACACCTTC. The encoded protein is CASSLSRQNNYGYTF.